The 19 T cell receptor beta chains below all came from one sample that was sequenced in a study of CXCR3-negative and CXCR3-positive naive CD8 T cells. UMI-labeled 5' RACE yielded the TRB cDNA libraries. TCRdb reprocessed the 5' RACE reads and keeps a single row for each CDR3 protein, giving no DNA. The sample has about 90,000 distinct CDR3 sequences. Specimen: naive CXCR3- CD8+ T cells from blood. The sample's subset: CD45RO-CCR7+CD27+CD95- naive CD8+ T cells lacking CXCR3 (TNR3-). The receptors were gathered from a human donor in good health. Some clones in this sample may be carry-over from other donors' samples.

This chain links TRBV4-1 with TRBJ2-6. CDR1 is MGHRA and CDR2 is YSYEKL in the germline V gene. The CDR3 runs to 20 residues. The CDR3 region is CASSQVDEWLLPSGANVLTF.

CDR3 in amino acids: CSAPLRPGQGWNTEAFF. V usage is TRBV20-1 and J usage is TRBJ1-1; no DNA is available, so the TRBD1 call from TCRdb remains unchecked. Germline V gene data show CDR1 as DFQATT and CDR2 as SNEGSKA (reference sequence). This CDR3 has 17 amino acids.

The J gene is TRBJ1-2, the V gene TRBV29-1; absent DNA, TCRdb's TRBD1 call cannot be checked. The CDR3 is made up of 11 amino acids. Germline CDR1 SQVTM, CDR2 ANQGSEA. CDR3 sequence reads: CSVGQDDGYTF.

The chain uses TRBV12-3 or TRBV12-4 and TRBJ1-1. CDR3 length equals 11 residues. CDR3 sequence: CASSLGSEAFF.

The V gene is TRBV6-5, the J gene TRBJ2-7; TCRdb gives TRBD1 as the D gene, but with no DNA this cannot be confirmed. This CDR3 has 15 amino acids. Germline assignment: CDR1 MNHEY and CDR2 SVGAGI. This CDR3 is CASSPTQGQGYEQYF.

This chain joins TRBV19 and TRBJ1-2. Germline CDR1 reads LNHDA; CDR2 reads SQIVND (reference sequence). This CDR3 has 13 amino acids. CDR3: CASSRERSYGYTF.

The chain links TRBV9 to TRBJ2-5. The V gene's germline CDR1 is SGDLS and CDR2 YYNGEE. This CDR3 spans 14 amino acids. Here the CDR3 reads CASSVESYQETQYF.

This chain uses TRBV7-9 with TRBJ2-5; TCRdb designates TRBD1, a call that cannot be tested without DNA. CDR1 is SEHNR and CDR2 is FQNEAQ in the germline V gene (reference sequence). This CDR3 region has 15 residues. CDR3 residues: CASSLAFGAQETQYF. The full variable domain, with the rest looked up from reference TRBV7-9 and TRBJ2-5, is DTGVSQNPRHKITKRGQNVTFRCDPISEHNRLYWYRQTLGQGPEFLTYFQNEAQLEKSRLLSDRFSAERPKGSFSTLEIQRTEQGDSAMYLCASSLAFGAQETQYFGPGTRLLVL.

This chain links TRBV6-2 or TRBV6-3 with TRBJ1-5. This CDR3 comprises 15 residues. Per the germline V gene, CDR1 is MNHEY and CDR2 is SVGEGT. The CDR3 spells CASSFPGSGNQPQHF.

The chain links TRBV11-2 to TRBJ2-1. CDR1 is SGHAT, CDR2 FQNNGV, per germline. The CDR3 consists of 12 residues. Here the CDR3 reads CASSFKVNEQFF.

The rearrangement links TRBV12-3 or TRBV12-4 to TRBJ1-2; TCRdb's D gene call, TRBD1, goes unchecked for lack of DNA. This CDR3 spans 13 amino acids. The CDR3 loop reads CASSPTGIYGYTF.

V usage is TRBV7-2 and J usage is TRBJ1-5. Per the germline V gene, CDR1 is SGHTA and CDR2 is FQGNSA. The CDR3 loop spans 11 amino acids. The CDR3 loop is CASSSLGPQHF.

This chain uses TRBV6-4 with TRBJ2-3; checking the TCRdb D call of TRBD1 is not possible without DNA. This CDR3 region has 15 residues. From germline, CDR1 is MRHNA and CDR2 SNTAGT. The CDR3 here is CASSDSTGGPDTQYF.

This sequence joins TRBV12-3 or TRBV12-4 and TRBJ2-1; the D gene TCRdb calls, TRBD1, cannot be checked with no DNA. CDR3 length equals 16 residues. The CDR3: CASSFGGQGVDNEQFF.

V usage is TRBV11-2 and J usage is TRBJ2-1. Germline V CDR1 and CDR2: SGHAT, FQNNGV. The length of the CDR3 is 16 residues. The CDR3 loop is CASSLEAKTPYNEQFF.

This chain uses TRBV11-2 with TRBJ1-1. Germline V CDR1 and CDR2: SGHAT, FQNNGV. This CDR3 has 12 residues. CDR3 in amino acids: CASSLDGAEAFF.

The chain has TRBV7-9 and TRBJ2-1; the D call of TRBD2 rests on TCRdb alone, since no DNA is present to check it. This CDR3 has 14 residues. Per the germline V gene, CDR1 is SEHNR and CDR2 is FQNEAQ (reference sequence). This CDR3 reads CASSGQGPTDEQFF.

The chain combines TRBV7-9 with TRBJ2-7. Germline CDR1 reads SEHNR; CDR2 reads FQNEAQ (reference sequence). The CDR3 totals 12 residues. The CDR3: CASSSLMVEQYF.

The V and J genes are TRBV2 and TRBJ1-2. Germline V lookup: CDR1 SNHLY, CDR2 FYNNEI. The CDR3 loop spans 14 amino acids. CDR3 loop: CASSEPGQAYGYTF.